This is a list of T cell receptor beta chains from one sample in a study of blood T cell repertoires in COVID-19. The repertoire was sequenced with immunoSEQ multiplex PCR; TCRdb's copy has only in-frame clones and lacks some. This table holds tens of thousands of clones, about 78% found once. Input material: peripheral blood. All receptors come from a man older than 75 with acute or convalescent COVID-19. Both conserved end residues are part of each CDR3. The D gene is left open where the match is weak. Some rows mark clone size as missing; the rest say once, few, many or name a class of expanded clone.

v_gene: TRBV18
d_gene: -
j_gene: TRBJ2-3
abundance: -
CDR3aa: CASSPFSQISTDTQYF
CDR3nt: TGTGCCAGCTCACCATTTAGCCAGATTAGCACAGATACGCAGTATTTT

v_gene: TRBV2
d_gene: -
j_gene: TRBJ1-5
abundance: few
CDR3aa: CASRDRPGGSYQPQHF
CDR3nt: TGTGCCAGCAGAGATAGACCCGGGGGATCGTATCAGCCCCAGCATTTT

v_gene: TRBV11-3
d_gene: -
j_gene: TRBJ2-1
abundance: -
CDR3aa: CASSAASTNEQFF
CDR3nt: TGTGCCAGCAGCGCCGCTAGCACCAATGAGCAGTTCTTC

v_gene: TRBV11-3
d_gene: -
j_gene: TRBJ2-1
abundance: -
CDR3aa: CASSLELFVVF
CDR3nt: TGTGCCAGCAGCCTAGAGCTTTTCGTAGTCTTC

v_gene: TRBV11-3
d_gene: -
j_gene: TRBJ2-3
abundance: -
CDR3aa: CASSFSSTDTQYF
CDR3nt: TGTGCCAGCAGCTTCTCCAGCACAGATACGCAGTATTTT

v_gene: TRBV11-2
d_gene: -
j_gene: TRBJ2-1
abundance: -
CDR3aa: CASSLGIVGDNEQFF
CDR3nt: TGTGCCAGCAGCTTAGGTATAGTAGGGGACAATGAGCAGTTCTTC

v_gene: TRBV9
d_gene: TRBD1
j_gene: TRBJ1-6
abundance: -
CDR3aa: CASSDKKGAVDGDSPLHF
CDR3nt: TGTGCCAGCAGCGACAAGAAGGGGGCGGTTGATGGAGATTCACCCCTCCACTTT

v_gene: TRBV18
d_gene: -
j_gene: TRBJ1-1
abundance: -
CDR3aa: CASSLGQISMNTEAFF
CDR3nt: TGTGCCAGCTCCCTCGGACAGATAAGTATGAACACTGAAGCTTTCTTT

v_gene: TRBV14
d_gene: -
j_gene: TRBJ1-4
abundance: -
CDR3aa: CASSQGFLGEGEKLFF
CDR3nt: TGTGCCAGCAGCCAAGGGTTTCTAGGGGAAGGAGAAAAACTGTTTTTT

v_gene: TRBV10-2
d_gene: TRBD1
j_gene: TRBJ2-7
abundance: few
CDR3aa: CASSEPGQGPYEQYF
CDR3nt: TGCGCCAGCAGTGAGCCGGGACAGGGACCCTACGAGCAGTACTTC

v_gene: TRBV5-1
d_gene: -
j_gene: TRBJ2-5
abundance: -
CDR3aa: CASSLDLVGTQYF
CDR3nt: TGCGCCAGCAGCTTGGACCTAGTGGGGACCCAGTACTTC

v_gene: TRBV5-1
d_gene: -
j_gene: TRBJ1-2
abundance: -
CDR3aa: CASSFGEAYGYTF
CDR3nt: TGCGCCAGCAGCTTCGGGGAGGCCTATGGCTACACCTTC

v_gene: TRBV6-5
d_gene: -
j_gene: TRBJ1-1
abundance: medium-sized
CDR3aa: CASSYSTWNTEAFF
CDR3nt: TGTGCCAGCAGTTACTCGACTTGGAACACTGAAGCTTTCTTT

v_gene: TRBV6-2/TRBV6-3
d_gene: TRBD1
j_gene: TRBJ2-3
abundance: -
CDR3aa: CASSGDRAPSTDTQYF
CDR3nt: TGTGCCAGCAGTGGAGACAGGGCCCCTAGCACAGATACGCAGTATTTT

v_gene: TRBV18
d_gene: TRBD1
j_gene: TRBJ1-3
abundance: -
CDR3aa: CASSTGTGSTGNTIYF
CDR3nt: TGTGCCAGCTCAACCGGGACAGGGAGCACTGGAAACACCATATATTTT

v_gene: TRBV19
d_gene: -
j_gene: TRBJ1-2
abundance: -
CDR3aa: CASSIIQAREDGYTF
CDR3nt: TGTGCCAGTAGTATAATCCAAGCCCGGGAGGATGGCTACACCTTC

v_gene: TRBV6-4
d_gene: -
j_gene: TRBJ2-1
abundance: -
CDR3aa: CASAPGLSPSNEQFF
CDR3nt: TGTGCCAGCGCGCCAGGGTTGAGTCCAAGCAATGAGCAGTTCTTC

v_gene: TRBV24-1
d_gene: -
j_gene: TRBJ2-7
abundance: few
CDR3aa: CAVQGGSTYEQYF
CDR3nt: TGTGCCGTGCAGGGGGGATCTACCTACGAGCAGTACTTC

v_gene: TRBV12-3/TRBV12-4
d_gene: -
j_gene: TRBJ2-1
abundance: -
CDR3aa: CASSFPQGNEQFF
CDR3nt: TGTGCCAGCAGTTTCCCGCAGGGCAATGAGCAGTTCTTC

v_gene: TRBV29-1
d_gene: TRBD2
j_gene: TRBJ2-7
abundance: few
CDR3aa: CSAGLLHEQYF
CDR3nt: TGCAGCGCGGGACTACTGCACGAGCAGTACTTC

v_gene: TRBV7-2
d_gene: TRBD1
j_gene: TRBJ1-2
abundance: -
CDR3aa: CASSPRQGNYGYTF
CDR3nt: TGTGCCAGCAGCCCACGACAGGGCAACTATGGCTACACCTTC

v_gene: TRBV27
d_gene: -
j_gene: TRBJ2-7
abundance: -
CDR3aa: CASSIRAFGGGSYEQYF
CDR3nt: TGTGCCAGCAGTATCAGGGCTTTTGGGGGAGGTTCCTACGAGCAGTACTTC

v_gene: TRBV30
d_gene: TRBD2
j_gene: TRBJ2-7
abundance: -
CDR3aa: CAWSTSGLVGEQYF
CDR3nt: TGTGCCTGGAGTACTTCGGGACTAGTCGGCGAGCAGTACTTC

v_gene: TRBV4-1
d_gene: -
j_gene: TRBJ2-7
abundance: once
CDR3aa: CASSQDLTFDEQYF
CDR3nt: TGCGCCAGCAGCCAAGATTTGACATTCGATGAGCAGTACTTC

v_gene: TRBV7-3
d_gene: TRBD2
j_gene: TRBJ2-1
abundance: -
CDR3aa: CASSLEAGGSYNEQFF
CDR3nt: TGTGCCAGCAGCTTAGAAGCGGGGGGCTCCTACAATGAGCAGTTCTTC

v_gene: TRBV6-5
d_gene: -
j_gene: TRBJ2-5
abundance: -
CDR3aa: CASSSPVGAQGETQYF
CDR3nt: TGTGCCAGCAGTTCTCCCGTGGGGGCACAGGGAGAGACCCAGTACTTC